One sample yielded the 19 T cell receptor beta chains listed below, sequenced in a study of cytomegalovirus exposure and HLA in healthy donors. Amplification used 60 Vbeta primers and 13 Jbeta primers. TCRdb's copy holds only in-frame clones and misses some; the assay was immunoSEQ multiplex PCR. The table lists under 150,000 clones, 81% of them singletons. The sequencing sample was made of PBMCs. The receptors derive from a woman in her twenties or thirties in good health and CMV-seronegative.

The chain links TRBV30 to TRBJ2-1, with a possible D match to TRBD2 (6 bases). The germline CDR1 and CDR2 sequences are GTSNPN and SVGIG (reference sequence). Trimming removed 5 bases at V and 0 bases at J, with 11 bases between. CDR3 size: 14 residues. In DNA form, the CDR3 reads TGTGCCTGGGTTGCGGGAAGCTCCTACAATGAGCAGTTCTTC. This translates into CAWVAGSSYNEQFF. Using reference TRBV30 and TRBJ2-1 for the parts outside the CDR3, the full variable domain is SQTIHQWPATLVQPVGSPLSLECTVEGTSNPNLYWYRQAAGRGLQLLFYSVGIGQISSEVPQNLSASRPQDRQFILSSKKLLLSDSGFYLCAWVAGSSYNEQFFGPGTRLTVL.

V and J are TRBV19 and TRBJ2-3; 7 bases line up with TRBD2. CDR1 is LNHDA, CDR2 SQIVND, per germline (reference sequence). V lost 10 bases, J lost 2 bases, and 6 bases stayed unmatched. The CDR3 extends over 13 amino acids. CDR3 region: CATGSGDTDTQYF. DNA for the CDR3: TGTGCCACGGGGAGCGGGGACACAGATACGCAGTATTTT.

V gene TRBV6-5 combines with J gene TRBJ2-1; the D is unclear. V lost 6 bases and J lost 10, with 13 bases in between. The CDR3 loop spans 12 amino acids. Per the germline V gene, CDR1 is MNHEY and CDR2 is SVGAGI. CDR3 protein: CASSSGLGEQFF. CDR3 coding DNA: TGTGCCAGCAGCTCTGGGCTTGGGGAGCAGTTCTTC.

In this sample, this clone turned up a few times. Written as DNA, the CDR3 is TGTGCCAGCAGCTCAGGAACCGGGGAGCTGTTTTTT. Translation gives CASSSGTGELFF. The chain combines TRBV5-4 with TRBJ2-2; D uncertain. The CDR3 totals 12 residues. CDR1 and CDR2 from the germline V gene are SGHNT and YYREEE (reference sequence). The V gene lost 3 bases and the J gene lost 5 bases, with 5 bases spanning the gap.

This clone was detected only a few times. DNA of the CDR3: TGTGCCAGCAGCTCTCGACTAGCGGGAGGCCGGGAGCAGTACTTC. This translates into CASSSRLAGGREQYF. This chain joins TRBV7-2 and TRBJ2-7, with 13 positions matching TRBD2. Germline CDR1 is SGHTA and CDR2 is FQGNSA. This CDR3 comprises 15 residues. The V segment lost 4 bases and the J segment 7 bases; nucleotides outside the gene matches: 7.

The V and J genes are TRBV7-2 and TRBJ2-1, with D uncertain. V lost 5 bases, J lost 7 bases, and 6 bases lay in between. Germline loops: CDR1 SGHTA, CDR2 FQGNSA. The CDR3 consists of 11 residues. CDR3 region: CASSRSNEQFF. The CDR3 DNA reads as TGTGCCAGCAGCCGCAGTAATGAGCAGTTCTTC.

The CDR3 region is CASSTWTGGYF. CDR3 sequence (DNA): TGTGCCAGCAGTACCTGGACAGGAGGGTATTTT. The gene calls are TRBV6-1 and TRBJ2-3; TRBD1 agrees at 7 bases. Germline values: CDR1 MNHNS, CDR2 SASEGT. The V and J ends lost 5 bases and 14 bases, in that order; junction bases with no gene match: 7. The CDR3 sequence is 11 residues long.

This sequence joins TRBV27 and TRBJ2-1; 8 bases map to TRBD2. The CDR3 has 16 residues. Trimming cost V 6 bases and J 2 bases; bases outside gene matches: 9. Germline V gene sequence: CDR1 MNHEY, CDR2 SMNVEV (reference sequence). The CDR3 nucleotides read TGTGCCAGCAGCGGGACAAGCGGGAGCGCCTACAATGAGCAGTTCTTC. Its translation is CASSGTSGSAYNEQFF.

Only a few counts were recorded for this clone. This chain links TRBV9 with TRBJ1-2; TRBD1 aligns across 9 bases. The CDR3 loop spans 16 amino acids. The germline V gene has CDR1 SGDLS and CDR2 YYNGEE. Trimming took 5 bases from V and 3 from J; bases not matched to a gene: 11. The CDR3 DNA follows: TGTGCCAGCAGTGATCCCGGGACAGGGAGGGACTATGGCTACACCTTC. This gives the protein CASSDPGTGRDYGYTF.

This rearrangement joins TRBV28 to TRBJ2-3, with D tentatively TRBD1 (7 bases). There are 17 residues in the CDR3. Trimming removed 8 bases at V and 0 bases at J, with 21 bases between. Germline V gives CDR1 MDHEN, CDR2 SYDVKM. CDR3 sequence reads: CASPPGAGGRSTDTQYF. CDR3 nucleotide sequence: TGTGCCAGCCCACCGGGGGCAGGGGGTAGGAGCACAGATACGCAGTATTTT.

This chain uses TRBV6-1 with TRBJ2-1; 7 bases fit TRBD2. The V and J ends lost 4 bases and 6 bases, in that order; junction bases with no gene match: 6. The germline V gene encodes CDR1 MNHNS and CDR2 SASEGT. The CDR3 loop spans 14 amino acids. The CDR3 DNA is TGTGCCAGCAGTGGCACTAGCGCTTTCAATGAGCAGTTCTTC. It yields the protein CASSGTSAFNEQFF.

The chain recombines TRBV10-1 with TRBJ2-7; 7 bases are a match to TRBD1. The ends lost 10 bases at V and 6 bases at J; junction bases unmatched: 12. Looked up from germline, CDR1 is WNHNN and CDR2 is SYGVQD (reference sequence). The CDR3 extends over 13 amino acids. Written as DNA, the CDR3 is TGCGCCACTCCGACAGGGATTCGCTCCGAGCAGTACTTC. This sequence encodes CATPTGIRSEQYF.

The chain carries TRBV7-2 and TRBJ2-5; 14 nucleotides line up with TRBD2. V gave up 4 bases and J gave up 2 bases; unmatched junction bases: 9. The CDR3 totals 18 residues. CDR1 SGHTA and CDR2 FQGNSA come from the germline V gene. CDR3 nucleotide sequence: TGTGCCAGCAGCTCACGGACTAGCGGGAGGCCCTCGCAAGAGACCCAGTACTTC. It is translated as CASSSRTSGRPSQETQYF.

This clone was counted a single time. Germline is not matched at one junction end, which may reflect a read error. As DNA, the CDR3 is TGTGCCAGCAGCCACACAGGGGGGGAGACCCGGTACTTC. It translates to CASSHTGGETRYF. J is TRBJ2-5 and V is TRBV11-2; the D gene is possibly TRBD1 (8 bases). CDR1 is SGHAT, CDR2 FQNNGV, per germline. This CDR3 has 13 residues.

In this sample, this clone turned up once. The chain couples TRBV7-7 to TRBJ1-3; a weak D match, TRBD1 (5 bases). The V gene's germline CDR1 is SSHAT and CDR2 FNYEAQ (reference sequence). This CDR3 contains 15 residues. Trimming cost V 4 bases and J 0 bases, with 10 bases left between them. CDR3 bases: TGTGCCAGCAGCTCTGACAGAACCTCTGGAAACACCATATATTTT. Translating gives CASSSDRTSGNTIYF.

The chain links TRBV5-1 to TRBJ1-4; 9 bases are a match to TRBD1. CDR3 length: 14 amino acids. CDR1 and CDR2 (germline): SGHRS, YFSETQ. V lost 5 bases to trimming and J lost 6 bases; unmatched junction nucleotides: 5. The chain's CDR3 is CASRTDRGHEKLFF. The CDR3 bases are TGCGCCAGCAGAACGGACAGGGGCCATGAAAAACTGTTTTTT.

The rearrangement uses TRBV28 and TRBJ1-2, with D hard to call. The CDR3 covers 16 residues. Germline lookup yields CDR1 MDHEN and CDR2 SYDVKM. Trimming left V 6 bases short and J 2 bases short, with 19 bases between. The CDR3 nucleotides read TGTGCCAGCAGCGAACTATCAACTGAGGGAAACTATGGCTACACCTTC. Its translation: CASSELSTEGNYGYTF.

The chain is built from TRBV6-5 and TRBJ2-7; TRBD1 might be the D (7 bases). Germline V gene data show CDR1 as MNHEY and CDR2 as SVGAGI. This CDR3 has 13 residues. V was shortened by 2 bases and J by 6 bases, with 11 bases between the two germline ends. For the CDR3, the DNA is TGTGCCAGCAGTTACCGACAGGGAGGCGAGCAGTACTTC. Its translation is CASSYRQGGEQYF.

The chain recombines TRBV5-1 with TRBJ2-5, with 13 bases matching TRBD2. Germline CDR1 and CDR2: SGHRS and YFSETQ. V shed 6 bases, J shed 3 bases, and the junction held 2 bases outside the gene matches. The CDR3 contains 14 residues. The CDR3 spells CASKGLAGEETQYF. CDR3 nucleotide sequence: TGCGCCAGCAAAGGACTAGCGGGAGAAGAGACCCAGTACTTC.